This section outlines one TCR beta chain sequence together with its context. Its antigen remains unknown. The source of the sample is a study of shared clonotypes between healthy human individuals. The wider study: The study used three CD4 naive, three CD4 memory, two CD8 naive and one CD8 memory plate per donor. Overall study findings and caveats: Exclusively blood specimens were collected; tissue repertoires likely differ.

The split of CD4+ cells yielded CD45RA+ naive and CD45RA-negative memory subsets. Every immunoSEQ plate was one replicate of a subset's evenly spread DNA. Measured with immunoSEQ multiplex PCR; TCRdb has only the in-frame clones, and not every one. The data contain a few million clones, just under 95% of them singletons. Deletions cut 2 bases from V and 0 bases from J, with 12 bases between. The CDR3 loop spans 16 amino acids. The germline CDR1 and CDR2 sequences are SGHDT and YYEEEE. The source is a man aged 18 to 35 in good health. Some clones in this sample may be carry-over from other donors' samples. This chain links TRBV5-6 with TRBJ1-3; TRBD1 might be the D (6 bases). The sequenced sample consisted of naive CD4+ T cells from PBMCs. As for subset: CD45RA+ positively selected. CDR3: CASSFPTGGSGNTIYF. In nucleotides, the CDR3 is TGTGCCAGCAGCTTTCCGACAGGTGGCTCTGGAAACACCATATATTTT.